This T cell receptor beta chain is from a study of regulatory T cells in long-lasting Graves disease. Study outcomes and limitations: Persistent disease preferred TRBV28, TRBJ1-2 and TRBJ2-5; new disease, TRBV20-1 and TRBJ2-1. Reduced TCR diversity was observed in persistent Graves' patients versus newly diagnosed patients.

Stated time point: persistent/refractory GD, antithyroid drugs over 5 years with positive TRAb. Extracted PBMC RNA gave rise to the TCR library. EDTA tubes held roughly 10 milliliters of peripheral blood from each patient. Construction of the TCR beta libraries employed iRepertoire HTBI primers in conjunction with Arm-PCR of CDR3 regions. TCRdb processed the multiplex PCR reads anew with MiXCR; each CDR3 protein has one entry. The repertoire has about 470,000 distinct CDR3 sequences, more than 20% of them found once; the top ten carry 6.5% to 8%. To note about this clonotype: The antigen is unknown.

Germline V gene lookup returns CDR1 MNHNS and CDR2 SASEGT. The CDR3 covers 14 residues. The V end lost 1 base, the J end lost 6 bases, and 13 bases lay between the germline ends. This clonotype originated in a female donor with Graves disease. The chain joins TRBV6-1 to TRBJ2-7; D possibly corresponds to TRBD1 (6 bases). The sequences come from peripheral blood mononuclear cells (PBMCs), collected when the disease was refractory, from a patient treated with antithyroid drugs. This CDR3 reads CASSEVTGKFEQYF. CDR3 DNA sequence: TGTGCCAGCAGTGAAGTAACAGGGAAGTTCGAGCAGTACTTC.